This T cell receptor (beta chain) comes out of a study of early T cells in non-severe SARS-CoV-2 infection. Study as a whole: The chains were unpaired, and the sequenced material was bulk RNA from unsorted whole blood.

The germline V gene has CDR1 SGHAT and CDR2 FQNNGV. The CDR3 loop spans 13 amino acids. Trimming took 0 bases from V and 11 from J, leaving 13 bases between them. A few counts support this clonotype. Its target is unknown. The study's findings and limits: Anti-spike CD8 responses were favored by VDJdb matching, which missed private and CD4 specificities.

In TCRdb, the 5' RACE reads were re-called with MiXCR into one record per CDR3 protein. Of 70,000 or so distinct CDR3 sequences in the sample, roughly an eighth were seen once. This sequence originates from an adult who was a healthcare worker with PCR-confirmed SARS-CoV-2 infection or an uninfected control (not recorded which). Sequenced sample: whole blood. The gene calls are TRBV11-2 and TRBJ1-1; D gene ambiguous. In nucleotides, the CDR3 is TGTGCCAGCAGCTTAGATCGTGAGGTTAGCGCTTTCTTT. It yields the protein CASSLDREVSAFF.